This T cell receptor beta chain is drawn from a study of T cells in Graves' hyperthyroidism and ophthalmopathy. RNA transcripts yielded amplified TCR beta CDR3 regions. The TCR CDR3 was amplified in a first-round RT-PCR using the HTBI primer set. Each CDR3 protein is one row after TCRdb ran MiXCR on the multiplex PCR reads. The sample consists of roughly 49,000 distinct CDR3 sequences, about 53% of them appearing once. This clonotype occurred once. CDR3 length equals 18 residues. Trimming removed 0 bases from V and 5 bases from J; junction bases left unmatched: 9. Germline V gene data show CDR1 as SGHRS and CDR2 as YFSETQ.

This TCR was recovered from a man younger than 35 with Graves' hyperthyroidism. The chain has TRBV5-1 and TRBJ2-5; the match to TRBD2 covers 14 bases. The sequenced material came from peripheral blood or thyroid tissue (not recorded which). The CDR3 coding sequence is TGCGCCAGCAGCTTGGGTCGTGGACTAGCGGGAGGCGGCGAGACCCAGTACTTC. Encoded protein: CASSLGRGLAGGGETQYF.